These T cell receptor beta chains were read from a single sample in a study of blood T cell repertoires in COVID-19. TCRdb's copy holds only in-frame clones and misses some; the assay was immunoSEQ multiplex PCR. The top ten hold approximately 7.3% of the sample, which has about 220,000 clones, roughly 89% seen once. Specimen: PBMCs or T cells enriched from blood (not recorded which). Receptors were obtained from a middle-aged woman who had recovered from COVID-19. Both conserved end residues are part of each CDR3. D genes are given only for firm matches.

V gene: TRBV18
D gene: TRBD2
J gene: TRBJ2-2
CDR3 protein: CASSAFFTAGDTGELFF

V gene: TRBV6-5
D gene: TRBD1
J gene: TRBJ1-2
CDR3 protein: CASRLSGGFYGYTF

V gene: TRBV11-2
D gene: -
J gene: TRBJ1-1
CDR3 protein: CASSLDSVEYAFF

V gene: TRBV30
D gene: -
J gene: TRBJ1-1
CDR3 protein: CAWGGRLNTEAFF

V gene: TRBV21-1
D gene: -
J gene: TRBJ2-1
CDR3 protein: CASTPGVAGGRSNEQFF

V gene: TRBV5-1
D gene: TRBD1
J gene: TRBJ2-1
CDR3 protein: CASSFRDRDYNEQFF

V gene: TRBV5-1
D gene: -
J gene: TRBJ2-2
CDR3 protein: CASRQMNTGELFF

V gene: TRBV10-3
D gene: TRBD1
J gene: TRBJ2-1
CDR3 protein: CAISGPGQGTSYNEQFF

V gene: TRBV19
D gene: -
J gene: TRBJ2-1
CDR3 protein: CASSMVGVGDEQFF

V gene: TRBV13
D gene: TRBD2
J gene: TRBJ2-3
CDR3 protein: CASRFEREREDTQYF

V gene: TRBV28
D gene: -
J gene: TRBJ1-4
CDR3 protein: CASSHNGEKLFF

V gene: TRBV5-1
D gene: -
J gene: TRBJ2-6
CDR3 protein: CASSLAGAGGANVLTF

V gene: TRBV28
D gene: TRBD1
J gene: TRBJ1-5
CDR3 protein: CAAKDRGYEGNQPQHF

V gene: TRBV28
D gene: TRBD1
J gene: TRBJ2-1
CDR3 protein: CASSSMGQGRDEQFF

V gene: TRBV5-4
D gene: TRBD1
J gene: TRBJ1-5
CDR3 protein: CASSRGRGLDQPQHF

V gene: TRBV5-1
D gene: -
J gene: TRBJ2-2
CDR3 protein: CASSLDRSNTGELFF

V gene: TRBV15
D gene: TRBD1
J gene: TRBJ2-7
CDR3 protein: CATSTRQGRGYEQYF

V gene: TRBV2
D gene: -
J gene: TRBJ2-4
CDR3 protein: CASSVSGTGVIQYF

V gene: TRBV24-1
D gene: -
J gene: TRBJ2-2
CDR3 protein: CATARTANTGELFF

V gene: TRBV4-3
D gene: -
J gene: TRBJ1-6
CDR3 protein: CASSQDHQGLSGSPLHF

V gene: TRBV2
D gene: TRBD2
J gene: TRBJ2-3
CDR3 protein: CASSDPVGTRPHQVDTQYF

V gene: TRBV19
D gene: TRBD1
J gene: TRBJ1-4
CDR3 protein: CASGPGPTGANF

V gene: TRBV7-8
D gene: -
J gene: TRBJ1-5
CDR3 protein: CASSTGRDTNQPQHF

V gene: TRBV19
D gene: TRBD2
J gene: TRBJ2-1
CDR3 protein: CASSVRTSGYNEQFF

V gene: TRBV10-3
D gene: TRBD1
J gene: TRBJ1-2
CDR3 protein: CAISDGQGPSYTF

V gene: TRBV10-3
D gene: TRBD1
J gene: TRBJ2-7
CDR3 protein: CAIRKDRSSYEQYF

V gene: TRBV5-6
D gene: TRBD1
J gene: TRBJ1-2
CDR3 protein: CASSLGQGSYTF

V gene: TRBV12-5
D gene: TRBD2
J gene: TRBJ2-5
CDR3 protein: CASGPGTSGNQETQYF

V gene: TRBV10-1
D gene: -
J gene: TRBJ1-5
CDR3 protein: CASSEGGEYSNQPQHF

V gene: TRBV28
D gene: -
J gene: TRBJ1-2
CDR3 protein: CASKLPGTANYGYTF

V gene: TRBV16
D gene: -
J gene: TRBJ1-1
CDR3 protein: CASSQFPTAGAMNTEAFF

V gene: TRBV28
D gene: -
J gene: TRBJ1-3
CDR3 protein: CASSFRSSGNTIYF

V gene: TRBV24-1
D gene: TRBD1
J gene: TRBJ2-5
CDR3 protein: CATSDPTGGEETQYF

V gene: TRBV19
D gene: TRBD1
J gene: TRBJ2-5
CDR3 protein: CASMDRKETQYF

V gene: TRBV5-1
D gene: TRBD1
J gene: TRBJ1-2
CDR3 protein: CASSLETGPNGYTF

V gene: TRBV7-3
D gene: TRBD2
J gene: TRBJ2-1
CDR3 protein: CASSPTTSGRAGNEQFF

V gene: TRBV30
D gene: TRBD2
J gene: TRBJ2-1
CDR3 protein: CAWTSGGPYNEQFF

V gene: TRBV29-1
D gene: TRBD2
J gene: TRBJ2-1
CDR3 protein: CSGRFSGRLDEQFF

V gene: TRBV19
D gene: -
J gene: TRBJ1-5
CDR3 protein: CASNYENRDQPQHF

V gene: TRBV11-3
D gene: -
J gene: TRBJ2-1
CDR3 protein: CASSSGGAGEQFF

V gene: TRBV6-5
D gene: -
J gene: TRBJ1-5
CDR3 protein: CASSLTSGMQPQHF

V gene: TRBV29-1
D gene: -
J gene: TRBJ2-3
CDR3 protein: CSVLLAGTDTQYF

V gene: TRBV5-1
D gene: -
J gene: TRBJ2-1
CDR3 protein: CASSPARTGVRNEQFF

V gene: TRBV7-8
D gene: -
J gene: TRBJ2-1
CDR3 protein: CASSLAPQGIGYNEQFF

V gene: TRBV28
D gene: -
J gene: TRBJ2-7
CDR3 protein: CASSDGGTYEQYF

V gene: TRBV29-1
D gene: TRBD1
J gene: TRBJ1-2
CDR3 protein: CSVESDRGLYGYTF

V gene: TRBV15
D gene: -
J gene: TRBJ2-7
CDR3 protein: CATSSERGGSYEQYF